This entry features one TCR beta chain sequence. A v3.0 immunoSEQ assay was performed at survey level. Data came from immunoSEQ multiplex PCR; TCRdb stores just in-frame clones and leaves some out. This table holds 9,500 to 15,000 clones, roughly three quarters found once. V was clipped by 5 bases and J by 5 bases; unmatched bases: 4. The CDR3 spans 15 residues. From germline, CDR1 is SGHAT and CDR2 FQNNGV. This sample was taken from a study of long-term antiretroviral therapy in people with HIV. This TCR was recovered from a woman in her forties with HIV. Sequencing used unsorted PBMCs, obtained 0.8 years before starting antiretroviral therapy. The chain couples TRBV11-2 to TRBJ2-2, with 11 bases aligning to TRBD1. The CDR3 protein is CASSPGQGATGELFF. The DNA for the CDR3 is TGTGCCAGCAGCCCCGGACAGGGGGCGACCGGGGAGCTGTTTTTT.